This TCR beta chain emerged from a study of cytomegalovirus exposure and HLA in healthy donors. General study findings and limits: Per published reports, the classifier diagnosed cytomegalovirus status with high specificity and sensitivity. The productive fraction for most TCR beta V segments was about 90% or about 30% in an earlier analysis. Reportedly, TCR beta sequences accurately predicted HLA-A and HLA-B alleles in most subjects.

This clone has a single count. Antigen specificity is unknown. The V gene lost 0 bases and the J gene lost 0 bases, with 9 bases spanning the gap. Germline CDR1 and CDR2: LGHNA and YNFKEQ. The CDR3 runs to 16 residues. The PCR had 60 Vbeta and 13 Jbeta primers. Using immunoSEQ multiplex PCR, the repertoire was profiled, and TCRdb retains in-frame clones only, with some absent. In the table there are fewer than 250,000 clones, roughly 80% of which are singletons. The specimen was PBMCs. This receptor was identified in a woman aged 30 to 39 in good health and CMV-seropositive. The chain has TRBV4-2 and TRBJ2-1; no definite D call. CDR3 sequence: CASSQDSLSSYNEQFF. CDR3 sequence (DNA): TGTGCCAGCAGCCAAGATAGTCTGAGCTCCTACAATGAGCAGTTCTTC.